This passage covers 4 T cell receptor beta chains from one sample sequenced in a study of OX40 agonist ivuxolimab in advanced cancers. This table comes from immunoSEQ multiplex PCR, and its TCRdb copy is limited to in-frame clones, with some not included. The sample lists around 59,000 clones, 89% occurring once. Sequencing used CD4+ or CD8+ T cells sorted from blood, obtained in a trial of the OX40 agonist ivuxolimab. These receptors originate from an adult with an advanced solid tumor such as melanoma, head and neck, liver or kidney cancer.

The rearrangement joins TRBV2 to TRBJ1-1, with TRBD1 matching over 9 bases. The junction had 6 bases not matched to a gene; V was cut back by 3 bases and J by 10 bases. The CDR3 consists of 13 residues. CDR1 SNHLY and CDR2 FYNNEI come from the germline V gene. CDR3 in amino acids: CASSDLGDRAAFF. The CDR3 DNA reads TGTGCCAGCAGTGATCTTGGGGACAGGGCAGCTTTCTTT.

The gene calls are TRBV6-5 and TRBJ2-7; the match to TRBD2 covers 8 bases. The junction had 4 bases not matched to a gene; V was cut back by 6 bases and J by 9 bases. This CDR3 is built from 11 residues. Germline V gene data show CDR1 as MNHEY and CDR2 as SVGAGI. The CDR3 loop is CASSPGGAQYV. CDR3 bases: TGTGCCAGCAGCCCCGGGGGGGCGCAGTACGTC.

V is TRBV11-2 and J is TRBJ2-7, with D perhaps TRBD2 (5 bases). With 0 bases removed from V and 2 bases from J, the gap between germline ends came to 5 bases. The CDR3 sequence is 13 residues long. Germline CDR1 SGHAT, CDR2 FQNNGV. CDR3 in DNA: TGTGCCAGCAGCTTAGAACTAGCCTACGAGCAGTACGTC. Its protein product is CASSLELAYEQYV.

The J gene is TRBJ2-7, the V gene TRBV28; 9 bases align to TRBD1. The V gene end was trimmed by 4 bases and the J gene end by 4 bases; junction bases not matched to a gene: 14. Germline V CDR1 and CDR2: MDHEN, SYDVKM. The length of the CDR3 is 17 residues. In DNA, the CDR3 is TGTGCCAGCAGTTCCGTATACACCGGGACAGGGATTTACGAGCAGTACTTC. It encodes CASSSVYTGTGIYEQYF.